Following are 18 T cell receptor beta chains from one sample sequenced in a study of PD-L1 blockade in urothelial cancer. Sequencing used immunoSEQ multiplex PCR; TCRdb keeps in-frame clones, though not all of them. Of approximately 100,000 clones listed, around 93% are singletons. This sample comprised PBMCs, obtained around atezolizumab (anti-PD-L1) treatment. These receptors all come from a woman at least 80 years old with urothelial cancer.

This chain connects TRBV2 to TRBJ2-7; TRBD1 matches 9 bases. Germline CDR1 reads SNHLY; CDR2 reads FYNNEI. The CDR3 spans 15 residues. V trimming: 4 bases; J trimming: 3 bases; junction bases outside the gene matches: 7. The CDR3 coding sequence is TGTGCCAGCAGTGTTATAGGACAGGGGCACTACGAGCAGTACTTC. Residues: CASSVIGQGHYEQYF.

The chain employs TRBV4-2 and TRBJ2-7; 7 positions agree with TRBD1. V lost 3 bases, J lost 5 bases, and 10 bases stayed unmatched. Germline lookup yields CDR1 LGHNA and CDR2 YNFKEQ. This CDR3 contains 15 residues. The DNA for the CDR3 is TGTGCCAGCAGCCAGAACGGACAGGTCACGAACGAGCAGTACTTC. It is translated as CASSQNGQVTNEQYF.

The chain couples TRBV29-1 to TRBJ1-1, with D possibly being TRBD1 (5 bases). V was pared by 3 bases and J by 5 bases, with 16 bases between. Per the germline V gene, CDR1 is SQVTM and CDR2 is ANQGSEA. This CDR3 contains 14 residues. The CDR3 region is CSVDPTGSRTEAFF. The CDR3 DNA sequence: TGCAGCGTTGACCCCACAGGTTCGAGGACTGAAGCTTTCTTT. Filled out from reference TRBV29-1 and TRBJ1-1, the complete variable domain reads SAVISQKPSRDICQRGTSLTIQCQVDSQVTMMFWYRQQPGQSLTLIATANQGSEATYESGFVIDKFPISRPNLTFSTLTVSNMSPEDSSIYLCSVDPTGSRTEAFFGQGTRLTVV.

The V gene is TRBV7-2, the J gene TRBJ1-2; no clear D. Trimming took 7 bases from V and 4 from J, leaving 13 bases between them. Germline values: CDR1 SGHTA, CDR2 FQGNSA. This CDR3 has 13 amino acids. CDR3 bases: TGTGCCAGCAACCTTTGGGCCGGCTATGGCTACACCTTC. As protein: CASNLWAGYGYTF. The whole variable domain, remainder taken from reference TRBV7-2 and TRBJ1-2, is GAGVSQSPSNKVTEKGKDVELRCDPISGHTALYWYRQSLGQGLEFLIYFQGNSAPDKSGLPSDRFSAERTGGSVSTLTIQRTQQEDSAVYLCASNLWAGYGYTFGSGTRLTVV.

The chain joins TRBV27 to TRBJ2-1; 12 positions match TRBD1. The germline V gene encodes CDR1 MNHEY and CDR2 SMNVEV (reference sequence). The CDR3 has 15 residues. V lost 0 bases, J lost 8 bases, and 2 bases stayed unmatched. Written as DNA, the CDR3 is TGTGCCAGCAGTTTATCCGGGACAGGGGGCTATGAGCAGTTCTTC. It encodes CASSLSGTGGYEQFF.

A single count supports this clone. The chain is built from TRBV15 and TRBJ2-7, with 7 positions matching TRBD1. CDR1 LNHNV and CDR2 YYDKDF come from the germline V gene (reference sequence). The CDR3 runs 12 residues. V shed 3 bases and J 4 bases; nucleotides not matched to a gene: 0. The CDR3 nucleotides are TGTGCCACCAGCAGGACAGGGTACGAGCAGTACTTC. It specifies CATSRTGYEQYF.

This chain connects TRBV6-5 to TRBJ1-5, with 9 bases fitting TRBD1. V shed 6 bases and J 3 bases; nucleotides not matched to a gene: 3. Germline CDR1 is MNHEY and CDR2 is SVGAGI. The CDR3 is 14 residues long. The CDR3: CASRGTGNNQPQHF. CDR3 in DNA: TGTGCCAGCAGAGGGACAGGGAACAATCAGCCCCAGCATTTT.

The chain uses TRBV5-3 and TRBJ1-3; D may be TRBD1 (6 bases). TRBV5-3 is noted as an ORF with a role that remains uncertain. V lost 4 bases and J 0 bases, leaving 17 bases between the germline ends. This CDR3 has 17 amino acids. CDR3 in DNA: TGTGCCAGAAGCCAAAAACAGGGTAGGGACTCTGGAAACACCATATATTTT. This codes for CARSQKQGRDSGNTIYF.

V usage is TRBV30 and J usage is TRBJ2-3, with TRBD1 matching 8 bases. In germline, CDR1 is GTSNPN, CDR2 SVGIG (reference sequence). The V gene end was trimmed by 2 bases and the J gene end by 6 bases; junction bases not matched to a gene: 10. CDR3 length equals 15 residues. This CDR3 is CAWSPTGGSLDTQYF. The DNA for the CDR3 is TGTGCCTGGAGTCCTACAGGGGGTTCCCTGGATACGCAGTATTTT.

This chain joins TRBV2 and TRBJ1-3; D might be TRBD1 (5 bases). V was cut by 8 bases and J by 2 bases, with 16 bases left in between. CDR3 length equals 15 residues. The germline gives CDR1 SNHLY, CDR2 FYNNEI. In DNA form, the CDR3 reads TGTGCCAGCGGTCGAGCCGGGGGACCTGGAAACACCATATATTTT. This codes for CASGRAGGPGNTIYF.

The rearrangement links TRBV6-5 to TRBJ1-1, with 12 bases matching TRBD1. The germline CDR1 and CDR2 sequences are MNHEY and SVGAGI. The CDR3 is made up of 16 amino acids. Germline trimming cut 2 bases from V and 10 bases from J; bases unmatched to any gene: 11. Here the CDR3 DNA reads TGTGCCAGCAGTTACACTGGGACAGGGGGCTCTGATGGAGCTTTCTTT. Protein sequence: CASSYTGTGGSDGAFF.

This chain connects TRBV5-6 to TRBJ2-3; TRBD2 matches 13 bases. Germline V CDR1 and CDR2: SGHDT, YYEEEE. The CDR3 contains 15 residues. With 4 bases clipped from V and 5 bases from J, the junction kept 4 bases outside the gene matches. For the CDR3, the DNA is TGTGCCAGCAGCCCCGGACTAGCGGGAGTAGATACGCAGTATTTT. Translated, it gives CASSPGLAGVDTQYF.

The chain employs TRBV6-5 and TRBJ2-3; tentatively, D is TRBD1 (6 bases). The V gene's germline CDR1 is MNHEY and CDR2 SVGAGI. Between the trimmed V and J ends, which lost 7 bases and 3 bases, there was a span of 14 bases. The CDR3 covers 14 residues. CDR3 sequence: CASTQTGYTDTQYF. CDR3 in DNA: TGTGCCAGCACCCAAACAGGGTATACAGATACGCAGTATTTT.

The V call is TRBV5-1, the J call TRBJ1-1, with D unresolved. The germline CDR1 and CDR2 sequences are SGHRS and YFSETQ. The V and J ends lost 4 bases and 4 bases respectively, with 11 bases between them. The CDR3 length is 13 residues. CDR3 loop: CASSTGSSTEAFF. Here the CDR3 DNA reads TGCGCCAGCAGCACCGGGAGTAGCACTGAAGCTTTCTTT. Based on the CDR3 plus reference TRBV5-1 and TRBJ1-1, the full variable domain is KAGVTQTPRYLIKTRGQQVTLSCSPISGHRSVSWYQQTPGQGLQFLFEYFSETQRNKGNFPGRFSGRQFSNSRSEMNVSTLELGDSALYLCASSTGSSTEAFFGQGTRLTVV.

The V call is TRBV6-1, the J call TRBJ1-5; 10 positions match TRBD1. The CDR3 runs 15 residues. CDR1 MNHNS and CDR2 SASEGT come from the germline V gene. The trim removed 6 bases at V and 6 bases at J, leaving 8 bases unmatched. In nucleotides, the CDR3 is TGTGCCAGCAGCGAACCGGGACAGGGGATTCAGCCCCAGCATTTT. Its protein is CASSEPGQGIQPQHF.

The chain carries TRBV19 and TRBJ1-3; D gene uncertain. The ends were cut back, 2 bases at V and 2 bases at J, with 16 bases in the middle. CDR3 length: 17 residues. Germline CDR1 and CDR2: LNHDA and SQIVND (reference sequence). CDR3 amino acids: CASSITRAADTGNTIYF. CDR3 DNA sequence: TGTGCCAGTAGTATAACGAGGGCCGCTGATACTGGAAACACCATATATTTT.

The genes are TRBV5-1 and TRBJ2-5; 8 bases agree with TRBD2. Trimming at V came to 1 base and at J to 4 bases, leaving 12 bases not matched to a gene. The CDR3 extends over 17 amino acids. Germline CDR1 is SGHRS and CDR2 is YFSETQ. The CDR3 loop reads CASSLMGLAGMSETQYF. As DNA, the CDR3 is TGCGCCAGCAGCTTGATGGGGTTAGCGGGAATGTCAGAGACCCAGTACTTC.

The chain has TRBV28 and TRBJ2-2, with 13 nucleotides matching TRBD2. The CDR3 is made up of 17 amino acids. V shed 5 bases, J shed 3 bases, and the junction held 6 bases outside the gene matches. Germline CDR1 and CDR2: MDHEN and SYDVKM. CDR3 region: CASSLLAGGLHTGELFF. The DNA for the CDR3 is TGTGCCAGCAGTCTACTAGCGGGAGGGCTGCACACCGGGGAGCTGTTTTTT.